This T cell receptor (beta chain) was found in a study of OX40 agonist ivuxolimab in advanced cancers. The wider study: An agonistic anti-OX40 (CD134) antibody, ivuxolimab, was used to treat the patients. Three patients showed partial responses: one hepatocellular carcinoma and two cutaneous melanoma cases. Head and neck, renal cell, melanoma or hepatocellular carcinoma were the cancers that dose-escalation patients had.

The protocol was immunoSEQ multiplex PCR, while the TCRdb copy is restricted to in-frame clones and leaves out a portion. The sample lists about 58,000 clones, approximately 78% seen once, with around 0.8% in the top ten. The CDR3 is 14 amino acids. Germline V gene data show CDR1 as KGHSH and CDR2 as LQKENI. Trimming took off 3 bases at V and 5 bases at J, with 14 bases between the two ends. Blood sampling was done at baseline, cycle 4 day 1, and cycle 7 day 1. The sequencing used CD4+ or CD8+ T cells sorted from blood, collected in a trial of the OX40 agonist ivuxolimab. The sequence came from an adult with an advanced solid tumor such as melanoma, head and neck, liver or kidney cancer. This chain joins TRBV18 and TRBJ2-7; D is possibly TRBD2 (6 bases). CDR3 DNA: TGTGCCAGCTCACCCGGAGGGGAGGTTAACGAGCAGTACTTC. As protein: CASSPGGEVNEQYF.